These 23 T cell receptor beta chains originate from one sample sequenced in a study of patients and donors after allogeneic stem cell transplantation. TCRdb processed the RT-PCR reads anew with MiXCR; each CDR3 protein has one entry. The top ten hold approximately 10% of the sample, which has some 230,000 distinct CDR3 sequences, 11% to 15% seen once. Sequencing input: blood, either unsorted or a sorted T cell fraction (not recorded which). These receptors originate from a human donor who was either an allogeneic HSCT recipient or a stem cell or donor lymphocyte infusion donor (not recorded which). It is not recorded whose cells these are; they may come from a transplant donor.

The J gene is TRBJ2-5, the V gene TRBV15; 9 positions match TRBD2. The CDR3 is 16 residues long. The germline V gene encodes CDR1 LNHNV and CDR2 YYDKDF (reference sequence). V lost 0 bases, J lost 5 bases, and 7 bases stayed unmatched. The CDR3 DNA follows: TGTGCCACCAGCAGAGATAAACTAGCGGGCGGGGAGACCCAGTACTTC. As protein: CATSRDKLAGGETQYF.

Many counts were recorded for this clonotype. V gene TRBV29-1 combines with J gene TRBJ2-3, with D perhaps TRBD2 (6 bases). Trimming stripped 4 bases from V and 1 base from J, with 12 bases between. CDR1 and CDR2 (germline): SQVTM, ANQGSEA. The CDR3 spans 14 residues. Here the CDR3 reads CSVVEGSGTDTQYF. DNA for the CDR3: TGCAGCGTTGTGGAGGGATCCGGCACAGATACGCAGTATTTT.

This clonotype has a handful of counts. The chain links TRBV4-2 to TRBJ2-5; D remains ambiguous. V lost 0 bases and J 4 bases, leaving 12 bases between the germline ends. CDR3 length: 15 residues. Germline V lookup: CDR1 LGHNA, CDR2 YNFKEQ. The CDR3 region has the DNA TGTGCCAGCAGCCAAGAATCCCGAGGCGGAGAGACCCAGTACTTC. Encoded protein: CASSQESRGGETQYF.

This clonotype was picked up one time. V and J are TRBV7-9 and TRBJ2-1; no clear D gene. The CDR3 has 11 residues. Looked up from germline, CDR1 is SEHNR and CDR2 is FQNEAQ (reference sequence). Trimming removed 7 bases at V and 10 bases at J, with 11 bases between. The CDR3 sequence: CASTVLGEQFF. The DNA of the CDR3 is TGTGCCAGCACCGTCTTGGGGGAGCAGTTCTTC.

The V gene is TRBV6-5, the J gene TRBJ2-3; D tentatively fits TRBD1 or TRBD2 (5 bases each). Trimming took off 2 bases at V and 2 bases at J, with 8 bases between the two ends. CDR1 MNHEY and CDR2 SVGAGI come from the germline V gene. This CDR3 region has 14 residues. The CDR3 loop is CASSYRGLTDTQYF. The CDR3, as DNA: TGTGCCAGCAGTTACCGGGGCCTCACAGATACGCAGTATTTT.

V is TRBV7-2 and J is TRBJ2-2; 9 bases map to TRBD1. The CDR3 sequence is 17 residues long. The trim removed 5 bases at V and 4 bases at J, leaving 11 bases unmatched. Germline assignment: CDR1 SGHTA and CDR2 FQGNSA. In nucleotides, the CDR3 is TGTGCCAGCAGCCCTTGGGGACAGGGAGTATTCACCGGGGAGCTGTTTTTT. This gives the protein CASSPWGQGVFTGELFF.

This clonotype came up a few times. The V call is TRBV30, the J call TRBJ2-3; 8 nucleotides match TRBD2. After removal of 6 bases from V and 3 bases from J, the junction contained 14 bases not matched to a gene. CDR1 is GTSNPN, CDR2 SVGIG, per germline (reference sequence). This CDR3 has 16 amino acids. The CDR3 loop reads CACGPRYGGATDTQYF. The CDR3 DNA sequence: TGTGCCTGTGGACCCCGTTACGGGGGGGCGACAGATACGCAGTATTTT. The full variable domain, completed using reference TRBV30 and TRBJ2-3, is SQTIHQWPATLVQPVGSPLSLECTVEGTSNPNLYWYRQAAGRGLQLLFYSVGIGQISSEVPQNLSASRPQDRQFILSSKKLLLSDSGFYLCACGPRYGGATDTQYFGPGTRLTVL.

This chain uses TRBV20-1 with TRBJ1-1; D gene uncertain. The CDR3 covers 14 residues. V was shortened by 1 base and J by 4 bases, with 13 bases between the two germline ends. Germline V gene lookup returns CDR1 DFQATT and CDR2 SNEGSKA (reference sequence). CDR3 in DNA: TGCAGTGCTAGAGTAACCCAGGATGCCACTGAAGCTTTCTTT. Protein: CSARVTQDATEAFF.

The chain couples TRBV7-2 to TRBJ2-7; TRBD1 is a possible D gene (6 bases). This CDR3 comprises 14 residues. The V gene's germline CDR1 is SGHTA and CDR2 FQGNSA. V gave up 5 bases and J gave up 4 bases, with 15 bases separating them. CDR3 amino acids: CASSVDSSVYEQYF. As DNA, the CDR3 is TGTGCCAGCAGCGTGGACAGTTCCGTTTACGAGCAGTACTTC.

V usage is TRBV2 and J usage is TRBJ1-1, with a weak D call TRBD1 (5 bases). The CDR3 runs 12 residues. CDR1 and CDR2 (germline): SNHLY, FYNNEI. Trimming cost V 5 bases and J 7 bases, with 11 bases left between them. The CDR3: CASSHWDGEAFF. CDR3 in DNA: TGTGCCAGCAGTCATTGGGACGGTGAAGCTTTCTTT.

Only one count was recorded for this clonotype. CDR3 DNA: TGCGCCAGCAGCCAACACAGGGGGGCCGGGGAGCTGTTTTTT. As protein: CASSQHRGAGELFF. The genes are TRBV4-3 and TRBJ2-2; TRBD1 matches at 8 bases. CDR1 is LGHNA, CDR2 YSLEER, per germline. The CDR3 totals 14 residues. V trimming: 2 bases; J trimming: 6 bases; junction bases outside the gene matches: 2.

This clonotype showed up just a few times. This sequence joins TRBV29-1 and TRBJ2-1; D unclear. Looked up from germline, CDR1 is SQVTM and CDR2 is ANQGSEA. This CDR3 region has 12 residues. V was trimmed by 4 bases and J by 7 bases, leaving 11 bases between them. This CDR3 reads CSVGGLGNEQFF. CDR3 coding DNA: TGCAGCGTTGGGGGTTTGGGTAATGAGCAGTTCTTC.

This clonotype appeared a few times. The genes are TRBV7-8 and TRBJ1-5; D remains ambiguous. The ends were cut back, 0 bases at V and 0 bases at J, with 6 bases in the middle. This CDR3 has 15 residues. From germline, CDR1 is SGHVS and CDR2 FQNEAQ. For the CDR3, the DNA is TGTGCCAGCAGCTTAGCAGAACATAGCAATCAGCCCCAGCATTTT. This encodes CASSLAEHSNQPQHF.

This chain uses TRBV20-1 with TRBJ1-2; D is unclear. V lost 3 bases and J 6 bases, leaving 17 bases between the germline ends. This CDR3 spans 14 amino acids. Per the germline V gene, CDR1 is DFQATT and CDR2 is SNEGSKA (reference sequence). CDR3 nucleotide sequence: TGCAGTGCTAGGACTTCGGCCGCGGGGAATGGCTACACCTTC. Translating it yields CSARTSAAGNGYTF.

The chain joins TRBV20-1 to TRBJ1-2, with D possibly being TRBD1 (5 bases). The CDR3 runs 14 residues. The germline V gene has CDR1 DFQATT and CDR2 SNEGSKA (reference sequence). V lost 5 bases to trimming and J lost 4 bases, with 17 bases between them. The CDR3: CSAATGTFFYGYTF. CDR3 bases: TGCAGTGCTGCAACCGGGACGTTTTTCTATGGCTACACCTTC.

The gene calls are TRBV10-3 and TRBJ2-7; D gene unclear. Trimming stripped 0 bases from V and 0 bases from J, with 12 bases between. The germline V gene encodes CDR1 ENHRY and CDR2 SYGVKD. CDR3 length: 16 amino acids. The CDR3 sequence is CAISESPMATSYEQYF. The CDR3 DNA reads as TGTGCCATCAGTGAGTCTCCTATGGCGACCTCCTACGAGCAGTACTTC.

This clonotype was picked up a small number of times. This chain links TRBV11-1 with TRBJ2-3, with 7 nucleotides matching TRBD2. The CDR3 runs 18 residues. Germline-derived CDR1 and CDR2 are SGHAT and FQDESV (reference sequence). V trimming: 0 bases; J trimming: 0 bases; junction bases outside the gene matches: 9. CDR3 coding DNA: TGTGCCAGCAGCTTAGCGGGGGGGACTGGAACTAGCACAGATACGCAGTATTTT. This translates into CASSLAGGTGTSTDTQYF.

This clonotype was recorded a few times. The genes are TRBV5-1 and TRBJ2-5, with 13 bases lining up with TRBD2. Germline CDR1 reads SGHRS; CDR2 reads YFSETQ. CDR3 size: 15 residues. With 7 bases clipped from V and 1 base from J, the junction kept 4 bases outside the gene matches. CDR3 sequence (DNA): TGCGCCAGCTCCGGACTAGCGGGGGTCCAAGAGACCCAGTACTTC. As protein: CASSGLAGVQETQYF.

The genes are TRBV12-3 or TRBV12-4 and TRBJ2-1, with 14 bases matching TRBD2. The trim removed 5 bases at V and 6 bases at J, leaving 6 bases unmatched. The CDR3 has 16 residues. The CDR3 sequence: CASSPPGLAGGNEQFF. CDR3 DNA: TGTGCCAGCAGTCCCCCTGGACTAGCGGGAGGCAATGAGCAGTTCTTC.

This clonotype has more than one count but fewer than ten. The rearrangement joins TRBV20-1 to TRBJ2-3; D unclear. Germline values: CDR1 DFQATT, CDR2 SNEGSKA (reference sequence). Deletions cut 4 bases from V and 0 bases from J, with 11 bases between. This CDR3 comprises 14 residues. CDR3: CSAIRSYSTDTQYF. For the CDR3, the DNA is TGCAGTGCTATACGGAGTTATAGCACAGATACGCAGTATTTT.

This clonotype was detected a few times. J is TRBJ1-2 and V is TRBV24-1; unclear D gene. The CDR3 length is 12 residues. Per the germline V gene, CDR1 is KGHDR and CDR2 is SFDVKD. The V and J ends lost 5 bases and 4 bases respectively, with 7 bases between them. The DNA for the CDR3 is TGTGCCACCAGTGCACTGGGCTATGGCTACACCTTC. Residues: CATSALGYGYTF.

This clonotype has ten or more counts. This rearrangement joins TRBV6-2 or TRBV6-3 to TRBJ1-1; D not certain. V lost 0 bases to trimming and J lost 8 bases, with 10 bases between them. Germline V gene lookup returns CDR1 MNHEY and CDR2 SVGEGT. This CDR3 has 13 amino acids. Here the CDR3 DNA reads TGTGCCAGCAGTTACTCGAAGGGAGGCGAAGCTTTCTTT. Protein: CASSYSKGGEAFF.

The chain joins TRBV5-1 to TRBJ2-7, with 9 nucleotides matching TRBD1. The CDR3 is 15 residues long. J gave up 6 bases and V 4 bases, and 11 bases lay outside the gene matches. The V gene's germline CDR1 is SGHRS and CDR2 YFSETQ. Written as DNA, the CDR3 is TGCGCCAGCAGCGCCTCCTCCGGGACAGGGTCCGAGCAGTACTTC. This sequence encodes CASSASSGTGSEQYF.